The 27 T cell receptor beta chains in this list originate from one sample, sequenced in a study of T cells after yellow fever vaccination. TCRdb ran MiXCR on the 5' RACE reads and lists one entry per CDR3 protein. The table includes about 160,000 distinct CDR3 sequences, around 9% detected once. Sequencing used CD8+ T cells sorted from PBMCs, obtained 45 days after the yellow fever booster vaccination. These receptors were taken from a man between 18 and 35 years old who received the YFV17D yellow fever vaccine.

The chain joins TRBV11-2 to TRBJ2-5; 12 nucleotides match TRBD2. The CDR3 sequence is 17 residues long. Germline lookup yields CDR1 SGHAT and CDR2 FQNNGV. V dropped 1 base and J dropped 0; count of bases not matched to a gene: 3. CDR3 protein: CASSLVPSGGDQETQYF. The CDR3 DNA follows: TGTGCCAGCAGCTTAGTTCCTAGCGGGGGGGACCAAGAGACCCAGTACTTC.

The chain is built from TRBV7-9 and TRBJ2-5; D is undetermined. V shed 5 bases and J shed 5 bases, with 18 bases lying between them. The CDR3 has 15 residues. Germline-derived CDR1 and CDR2 are SEHNR and FQNEAQ (reference sequence). The CDR3 protein is CASSQSVWPMETQYF. CDR3 bases: TGTGCCAGCAGCCAGTCGGTATGGCCAATGGAGACCCAGTACTTC.

The chain recombines TRBV6-5 with TRBJ2-1; TRBD2 agrees at 10 bases. CDR1 and CDR2 from the germline V gene are MNHEY and SVGAGI. J gave up 7 bases and V 5 bases, and 2 bases lay outside the gene matches. This CDR3 comprises 13 residues. The CDR3 is CASSSGGANEQFF. The CDR3 DNA is TGTGCCAGCAGTAGCGGGGGGGCTAATGAGCAGTTCTTC.

The chain employs TRBV6-4 and TRBJ2-3; no reliable D call. Trimming cost V 8 bases and J 0 bases, with 9 bases left between them. The germline CDR1 and CDR2 sequences are MRHNA and SNTAGT. This CDR3 has 13 residues. CDR3 DNA: TGTGCCAGCGCGTCCGGTAGCACAGATACGCAGTATTTT. This codes for CASASGSTDTQYF.

This clonotype was found a few times. V and J are TRBV12-3 or TRBV12-4 and TRBJ2-6; D is undetermined. V lost 6 bases and J lost 4, with 10 bases in between. The CDR3 runs 14 residues. CDR3 protein: CASRPGVGANVLTF. CDR3 nucleotides: TGTGCCAGCAGGCCTGGGGTCGGGGCCAACGTCCTGACTTTC.

The genes are TRBV6-5 and TRBJ2-2; TRBD2 agrees at 7 bases. Germline lookup yields CDR1 MNHEY and CDR2 SVGAGI. CDR3 length: 16 residues. The V and J ends lost 6 bases and 7 bases, in that order; junction bases with no gene match: 14. This CDR3 is CASRPLKSGVGGELFF. CDR3 bases: TGTGCCAGCAGACCTCTCAAGAGCGGGGTCGGCGGGGAGCTGTTTTTT.

The V and J genes are TRBV7-9 and TRBJ1-6; D may be TRBD1 (6 bases). This CDR3 is 15 amino acids long. Trimming removed 5 bases at V and 7 bases at J, with 15 bases between. In germline, CDR1 is SEHNR, CDR2 FQNEAQ (reference sequence). The CDR3, as DNA: TGTGCCAGCAGCCCTTTGACAGGTTCCAATTCACCCCTCCACTTT. Translated: CASSPLTGSNSPLHF.

The chain carries TRBV6-5 and TRBJ1-2; 9 nucleotides match TRBD1. J lost 0 bases, V lost 5 bases, and 4 bases had no gene match. Germline V gene data show CDR1 as MNHEY and CDR2 as SVGAGI. There are 15 residues in the CDR3. The CDR3 sequence is CASSEQGAANYGYTF. The CDR3 DNA sequence: TGTGCCAGCAGTGAACAGGGGGCAGCTAACTATGGCTACACCTTC.

This clonotype was seen at least ten times. The junction departs from germline at one end; a sequencing error may be responsible. This chain joins TRBV12-3 or TRBV12-4 and TRBJ2-1, with 11 bases matching TRBD1. This CDR3 contains 14 residues. The CDR3 nucleotides read TGTGCCAGCAGTTTAACTGGGACAGGGGGAGGTTTTGTCTTC. Translating it yields CASSLTGTGGGFVF.

This clonotype has a count of ten or more. V is TRBV4-1 and J is TRBJ2-5; D gene ambiguous. The ends were cut back, 5 bases at V and 1 base at J, with 8 bases in the middle. The CDR3 consists of 13 residues. Germline V CDR1 and CDR2: MGHRA, YSYEKL. CDR3 in DNA: TGCGCCAGCAGCGGGCAGCCCCAAGAGACCCAGTACTTC. This gives the protein CASSGQPQETQYF.

This clonotype appeared a few times. The chain is built from TRBV5-1 and TRBJ2-3; D may match TRBD1 or TRBD2 (5 bases each). The CDR3 loop spans 19 amino acids. Germline V gives CDR1 SGHRS, CDR2 YFSETQ. V gave up 3 bases and J gave up 2 bases, with 25 bases separating them. The CDR3 region has the DNA TGCGCCAGCAGCTCACGGGGCCAAGACTCGGGGTATATCACAGATACGCAGTATTTT. It yields the protein CASSSRGQDSGYITDTQYF. The full variable domain, completed using reference TRBV5-1 and TRBJ2-3, is KAGVTQTPRYLIKTRGQQVTLSCSPISGHRSVSWYQQTPGQGLQFLFEYFSETQRNKGNFPGRFSGRQFSNSRSEMNVSTLELGDSALYLCASSSRGQDSGYITDTQYFGPGTRLTVL.

This clonotype was observed at least ten times. The chain has TRBV6-6 and TRBJ2-1; D is possibly TRBD2 (5 bases). Between the trimmed V and J ends, which lost 4 bases and 9 bases, there was a span of 16 bases. This CDR3 has 14 residues. Germline V gene data show CDR1 as MNHNY and CDR2 as SVGAGI (reference sequence). DNA of the CDR3: TGTGCCAGCAGTTTGAGTTCCGGTGGAGGTGAGCAGTTCTTC. Protein sequence: CASSLSSGGGEQFF.

The gene calls are TRBV10-3 and TRBJ2-1; 10 nucleotides match TRBD2. CDR1 is ENHRY, CDR2 SYGVKD, per germline. The CDR3 is made up of 11 amino acids. V was pared by 6 bases and J by 10 bases, with 0 bases of the junction left unmatched. The CDR3 here is CAIRLAGEQFF. CDR3 DNA: TGTGCCATCAGACTAGCGGGGGAGCAGTTCTTC.

In this sample, this clonotype turned up a few times. The chain links TRBV4-3 to TRBJ2-2, with D unresolved. V was shortened by 1 base and J by 3 bases, with 9 bases between the two germline ends. The CDR3 sequence is 15 residues long. The V gene's germline CDR1 is LGHNA and CDR2 YSLEER. In DNA form, the CDR3 reads TGCGCCAGCAGCCAAGTGCTAGGAGACACCGGGGAGCTGTTTTTT. It specifies CASSQVLGDTGELFF.

The CDR3 reads CASSLSSGGDTQYF. The DNA for the CDR3 is TGTGCCAGCAGTTTGTCGAGCGGTGGAGATACGCAGTATTTT. The chain links TRBV12-3 or TRBV12-4 to TRBJ2-3; maybe TRBD2 (5 bases). V lost 3 bases and J 5 bases, leaving 12 bases between the germline ends. This CDR3 contains 14 residues.

The genes are TRBV9 and TRBJ1-4; no clear D. This CDR3 comprises 12 residues. V was shortened by 4 bases and J by 6 bases, with 7 bases between the two germline ends. Per germline, CDR1 SGDLS and CDR2 YYNGEE. DNA for the CDR3: TGTGCCAGCAGCACGTCGGATGAAAAACTGTTTTTT. Its protein is CASSTSDEKLFF.

This clonotype appeared many times. The chain couples TRBV6-1 to TRBJ2-5; 11 bases are a match to TRBD1. The CDR3 is made up of 14 amino acids. The germline V gene encodes CDR1 MNHNS and CDR2 SASEGT. J lost 5 bases, V lost 3 bases, and 2 bases had no gene match. CDR3 in amino acids: CASSDGQGAETQYF. The CDR3, as DNA: TGTGCCAGCAGTGACGGACAGGGGGCCGAGACCCAGTACTTC.

Turning to this clonotype: At one boundary the junction diverges from the germline segment, which might be a read error. The rearrangement uses TRBV20-1 and TRBJ1-1; unclear D gene. The CDR3 covers 14 residues. CDR1 is DFQATT and CDR2 is SNEGSKA in the germline V gene (reference sequence). The CDR3 here is CCATGLWAVTEAFF. Written as DNA, the CDR3 is TGCTGTGCTACTGGCCTTTGGGCTGTTACTGAAGCTTTCTTT.

The chain employs TRBV6-5 and TRBJ1-4; a weak D match, TRBD1 (5 bases). Per germline, CDR1 MNHEY and CDR2 SVGAGI. This CDR3 has 14 amino acids. Trimming removed 0 bases from V and 10 bases from J, with 12 bases in between. This chain's CDR3 is CASSYSQARGKLFF. In DNA, the CDR3 is TGTGCCAGCAGTTACTCACAGGCCAGAGGAAAACTGTTTTTT.

This clonotype showed up just a few times. J is TRBJ2-1 and V is TRBV7-9, with 8 bases lining up with TRBD1. CDR1 and CDR2 from the germline V gene are SEHNR and FQNEAQ (reference sequence). This CDR3 has 14 amino acids. Losses at the gene ends were 4 bases for V and 9 bases for J; bases not matched to a gene: 8. CDR3 nucleotides: TGTGCCAGCAGCTACAGGGGGATCTATGGTGAGCAGTTCTTC. Translation gives CASSYRGIYGEQFF.

The chain recombines TRBV5-8 with TRBJ2-6; no definite D call. The CDR3 is made up of 15 amino acids. The V gene lost 2 bases and the J gene lost 0 bases, with 6 bases spanning the gap. CDR1 SGHTS and CDR2 YDEGEE come from the germline V gene. CDR3 loop: CASSFMGSGANVLTF. DNA of the CDR3: TGTGCCAGCAGCTTCATGGGCTCTGGGGCCAACGTCCTGACTTTC.

This chain links TRBV20-1 with TRBJ2-3; 11 bases agree with TRBD2. Germline V gives CDR1 DFQATT, CDR2 SNEGSKA (reference sequence). V trimming: 3 bases; J trimming: 5 bases; junction bases outside the gene matches: 10. CDR3 length: 16 residues. CDR3 DNA sequence: TGCAGTGCTAGGGGACTACTAGCGGGGGCCGGAGATACGCAGTATTTT. As protein: CSARGLLAGAGDTQYF.

The chain has TRBV6-2 or TRBV6-3 and TRBJ1-1, with D perhaps matching TRBD1 (5 bases). CDR3 size: 14 residues. Trimming cost V 6 bases and J 5 bases, with 16 bases left between them. The germline CDR1 and CDR2 sequences are MNHEY and SVGEGT. CDR3 in DNA: TGTGCCAGCAGAGGGAGGGGTTATAGAACTGAAGCTTTCTTT. Translated, it gives CASRGRGYRTEAFF.

The V call is TRBV6-2 or TRBV6-3, the J call TRBJ2-7; D not certain. The CDR3 is 11 residues long. Germline CDR1 is MNHEY and CDR2 is SVGEGT. Trimming took 4 bases from V and 4 from J, leaving 5 bases between them. CDR3 residues: CASSWNYEQYV. DNA for the CDR3: TGTGCCAGCAGTTGGAATTACGAGCAGTACGTC.

This clonotype was counted at least ten times. V and J are TRBV6-6 and TRBJ2-1, with 11 bases aligning to TRBD2. V lost 2 bases to trimming and J lost 5 bases; unmatched junction nucleotides: 8. The CDR3 has 17 residues. Germline loops: CDR1 MNHNY, CDR2 SVGAGI (reference sequence). CDR3 amino acids: CASSYALTSGANNEQFF. CDR3 in DNA: TGTGCCAGCAGTTACGCCCTGACTAGCGGGGCCAACAATGAGCAGTTCTTC.

This clonotype was recorded at least ten times. The chain uses TRBV4-1 and TRBJ1-1; the D gene is possibly TRBD1 (5 bases). Trimming shortened V by 3 bases and J by 0 bases, and 11 bases separated the two germline ends. Germline assignment: CDR1 MGHRA and CDR2 YSYEKL. CDR3 size: 15 residues. As DNA, the CDR3 is TGCGCCAGCAGCCAGACGGACACGTTGAACACTGAAGCTTTCTTT. It encodes CASSQTDTLNTEAFF.

The CDR3 nucleotides read TGTGCCAGCAGCTCCTTGGGAGGGGGACTTACAGATACGCAGTATTTT. Translation gives CASSSLGGGLTDTQYF. This chain uses TRBV11-3 with TRBJ2-3; D possibly corresponds to TRBD2 (7 bases). The CDR3 totals 16 residues. Germline V gene lookup returns CDR1 SGHNT and CDR2 YENEEA. V lost 4 bases and J lost 3, with 17 bases in between.